This TCR beta chain was identified in a study of T cell repertoires in cytomegalovirus infection. The overall study: Selected CMV epitopes included recently identified HLA-C-restricted ones as well as well-studied HLA-B-restricted ones. The public TCR beta signatures pointed to both CMV infection and matching HLA type.

This clonotype was observed a few times. Its antigen is still unknown. MiXCR, run by TCRdb on the reads, gives a single entry per CDR3 protein. This table holds about 770,000 distinct CDR3 sequences, about 28% found once. The V segment lost 2 bases and the J segment 6 bases; nucleotides outside the gene matches: 11. This CDR3 is built from 17 residues. The germline V gene has CDR1 LNHDA and CDR2 SQIVND (reference sequence). Findings of the study overall: Ex vivo responses were dominated by HLA-C-restricted CMV-specific TCR beta clonotypes.

The receptor comes from a human donor in good health (CMV status not recorded). Some clones in this sample may be carry-over from other donors' samples. The chain employs TRBV19 and TRBJ2-1; TRBD2 matches at 9 bases. The starting material was cultured CD8+ T cells from PBMCs, obtained from culture after CMV antigen stimulation. CDR3 amino acids: CASSILAHSGGINEQFF. CDR3 DNA sequence: TGTGCCAGTAGTATACTTGCCCACAGCGGGGGGATCAATGAGCAGTTCTTC. The full variable domain, its missing parts supplied by reference TRBV19 and TRBJ2-1, is DGGITQSPKYLFRKEGQNVTLSCEQNLNHDAMYWYRQDPGQGLRLIYYSQIVNDFQKGDIAEGYSVSREKKESFPLTVTSAQKNPTAFYLCASSILAHSGGINEQFFGPGTRLTVL.